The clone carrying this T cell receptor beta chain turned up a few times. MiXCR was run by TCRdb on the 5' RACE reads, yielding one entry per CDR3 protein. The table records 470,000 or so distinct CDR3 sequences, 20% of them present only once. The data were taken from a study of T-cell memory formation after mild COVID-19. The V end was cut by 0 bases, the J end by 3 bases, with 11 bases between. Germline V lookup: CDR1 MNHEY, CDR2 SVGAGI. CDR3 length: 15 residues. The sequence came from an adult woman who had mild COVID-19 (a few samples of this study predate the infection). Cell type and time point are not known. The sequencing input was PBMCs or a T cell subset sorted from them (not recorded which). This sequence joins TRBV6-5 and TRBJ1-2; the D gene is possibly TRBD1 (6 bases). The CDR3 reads CASSYSRGGDYGYTF. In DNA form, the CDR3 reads TGTGCCAGCAGTTACTCGAGAGGGGGGGACTATGGCTACACCTTC.